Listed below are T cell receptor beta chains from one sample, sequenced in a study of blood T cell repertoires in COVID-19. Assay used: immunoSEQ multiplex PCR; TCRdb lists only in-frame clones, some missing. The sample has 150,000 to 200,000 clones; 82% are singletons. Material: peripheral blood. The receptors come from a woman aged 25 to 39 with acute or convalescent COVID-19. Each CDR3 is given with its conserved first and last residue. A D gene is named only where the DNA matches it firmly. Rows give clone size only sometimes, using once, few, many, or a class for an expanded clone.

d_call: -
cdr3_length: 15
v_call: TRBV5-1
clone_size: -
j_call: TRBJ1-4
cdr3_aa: CASSFQGSTNEKLFF

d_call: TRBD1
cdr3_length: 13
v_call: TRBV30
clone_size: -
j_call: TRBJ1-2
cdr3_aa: CAWKQGVLYGYTF

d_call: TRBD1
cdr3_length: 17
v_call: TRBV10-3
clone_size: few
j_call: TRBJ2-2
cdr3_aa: CAISDVRTGRSTGELFF

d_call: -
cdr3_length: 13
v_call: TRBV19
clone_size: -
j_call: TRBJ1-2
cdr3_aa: CASTQRTNYGYTF

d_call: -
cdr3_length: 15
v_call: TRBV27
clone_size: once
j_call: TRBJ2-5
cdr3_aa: CASSLYVNARETQYF

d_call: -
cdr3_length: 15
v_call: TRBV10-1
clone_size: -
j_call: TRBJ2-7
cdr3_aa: CASSMRRGGIHEQYF

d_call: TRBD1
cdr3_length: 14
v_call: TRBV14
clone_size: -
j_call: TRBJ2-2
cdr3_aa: CASSRTGGIGELFF

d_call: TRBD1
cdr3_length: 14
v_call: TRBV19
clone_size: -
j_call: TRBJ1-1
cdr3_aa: CASSPGQGVSEAFF

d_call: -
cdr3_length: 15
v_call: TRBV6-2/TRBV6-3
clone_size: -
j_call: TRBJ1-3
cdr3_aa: CASSLAGVSGNTIYF

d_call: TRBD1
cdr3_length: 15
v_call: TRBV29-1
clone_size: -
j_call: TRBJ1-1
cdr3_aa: CSVTRTGGLSTEAFF

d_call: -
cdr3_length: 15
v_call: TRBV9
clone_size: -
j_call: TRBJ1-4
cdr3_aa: CASSAREGGNEKLFF

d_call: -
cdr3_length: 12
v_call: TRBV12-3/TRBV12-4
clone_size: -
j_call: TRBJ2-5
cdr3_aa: CASTQGSETQYF

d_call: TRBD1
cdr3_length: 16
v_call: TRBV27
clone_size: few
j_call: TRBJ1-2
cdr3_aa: CASSLSPGQGPYGYTF

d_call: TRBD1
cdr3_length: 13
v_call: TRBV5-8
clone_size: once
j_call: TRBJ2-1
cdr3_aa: CARGQGALGEQFF

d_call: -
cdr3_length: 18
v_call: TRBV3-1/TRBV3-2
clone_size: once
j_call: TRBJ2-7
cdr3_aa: CAREVSPGGESLSYEQYF

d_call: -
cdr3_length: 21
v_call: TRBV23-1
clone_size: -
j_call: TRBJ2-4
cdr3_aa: CASSQSVRRQSTGQCKNIQYF

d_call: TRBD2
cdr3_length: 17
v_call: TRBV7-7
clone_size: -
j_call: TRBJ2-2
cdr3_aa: CASSLLAGGPTHGELFF

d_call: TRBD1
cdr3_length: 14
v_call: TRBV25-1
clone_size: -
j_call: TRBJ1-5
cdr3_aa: CASREQGDNQPQHF

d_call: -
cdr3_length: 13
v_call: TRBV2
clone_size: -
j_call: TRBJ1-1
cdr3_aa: CASEAGGGTEAFF

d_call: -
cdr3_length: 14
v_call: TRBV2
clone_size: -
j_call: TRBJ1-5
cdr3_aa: CASSEQGKNQPQHF

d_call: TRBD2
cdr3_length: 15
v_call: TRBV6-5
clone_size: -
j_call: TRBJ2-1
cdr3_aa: CASSRGGSPINEQFF

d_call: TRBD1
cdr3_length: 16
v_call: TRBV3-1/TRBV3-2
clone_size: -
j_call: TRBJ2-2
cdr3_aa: CASSQATGGTAGELFF

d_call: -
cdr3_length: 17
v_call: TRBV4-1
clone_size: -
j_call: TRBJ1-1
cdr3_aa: CASSQGRPLQGRTEAFF

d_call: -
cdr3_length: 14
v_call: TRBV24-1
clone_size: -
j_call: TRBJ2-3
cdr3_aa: CATSDLDFYHTQYF

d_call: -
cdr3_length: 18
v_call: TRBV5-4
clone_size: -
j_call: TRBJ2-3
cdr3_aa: CASSANPSAGPRPDTQYF

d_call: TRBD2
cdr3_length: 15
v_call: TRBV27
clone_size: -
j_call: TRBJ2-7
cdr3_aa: CASTVSGSRTYEQYF

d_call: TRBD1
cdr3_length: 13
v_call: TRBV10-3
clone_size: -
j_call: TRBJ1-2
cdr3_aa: CAISNRQGGGYTF

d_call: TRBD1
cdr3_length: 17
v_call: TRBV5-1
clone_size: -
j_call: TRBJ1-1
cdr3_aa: CASSLKISKGGVTEAFF

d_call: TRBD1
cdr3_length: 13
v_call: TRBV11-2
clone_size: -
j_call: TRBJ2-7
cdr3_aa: CASSPGTAYEQYF

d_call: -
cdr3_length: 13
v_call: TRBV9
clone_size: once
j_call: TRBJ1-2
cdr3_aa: CASSVGQAYGYTF

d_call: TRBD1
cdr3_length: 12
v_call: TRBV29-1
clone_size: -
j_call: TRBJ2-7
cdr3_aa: CSEGDSPYEQYF

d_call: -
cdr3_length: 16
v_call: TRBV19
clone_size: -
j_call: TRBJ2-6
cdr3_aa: CASNRRRGAGANVLTF

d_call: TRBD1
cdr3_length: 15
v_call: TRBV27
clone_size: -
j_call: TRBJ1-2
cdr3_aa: CASRPTGTGLSGYTF

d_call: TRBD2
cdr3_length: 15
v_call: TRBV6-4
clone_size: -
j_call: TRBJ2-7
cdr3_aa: CASSDVLAGGYEQYF

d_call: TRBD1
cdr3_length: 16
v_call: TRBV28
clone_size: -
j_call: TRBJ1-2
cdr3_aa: CASSFGDSDRGGGYTF

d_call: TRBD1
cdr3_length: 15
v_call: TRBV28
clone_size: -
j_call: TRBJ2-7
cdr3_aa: CASRPRDRISYEQYF

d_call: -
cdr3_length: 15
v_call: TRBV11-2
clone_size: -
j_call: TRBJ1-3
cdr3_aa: CASSHSPTTGNTIYF

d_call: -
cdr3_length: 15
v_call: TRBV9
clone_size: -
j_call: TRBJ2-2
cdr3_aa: CASSVSTKNTGELFF

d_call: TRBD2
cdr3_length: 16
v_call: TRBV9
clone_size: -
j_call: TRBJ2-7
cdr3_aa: CASSVAPSGRIHEQYF

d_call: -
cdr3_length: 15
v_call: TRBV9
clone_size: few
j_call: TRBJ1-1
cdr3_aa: CASSVSLTGSTEAFF

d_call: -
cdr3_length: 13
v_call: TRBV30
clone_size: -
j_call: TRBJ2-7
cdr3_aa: CAWRPRGVYEQYF

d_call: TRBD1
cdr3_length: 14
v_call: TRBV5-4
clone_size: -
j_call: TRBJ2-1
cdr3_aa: CASSLEQGNNEQFF

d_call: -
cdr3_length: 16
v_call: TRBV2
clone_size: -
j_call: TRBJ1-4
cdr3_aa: CASSEFGAATNEKLFF

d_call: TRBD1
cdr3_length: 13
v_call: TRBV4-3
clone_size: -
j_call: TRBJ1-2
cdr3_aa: CASSQGTGDGYTF

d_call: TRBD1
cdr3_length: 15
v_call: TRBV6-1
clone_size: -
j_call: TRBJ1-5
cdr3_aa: CASSEDQGGWQPQHF

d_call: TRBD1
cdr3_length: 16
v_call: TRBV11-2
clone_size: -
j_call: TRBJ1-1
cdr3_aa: CASSKGDRLMNTEAFF

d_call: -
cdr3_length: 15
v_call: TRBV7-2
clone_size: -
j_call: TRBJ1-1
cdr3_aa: CASSPRGGVNTEAFF

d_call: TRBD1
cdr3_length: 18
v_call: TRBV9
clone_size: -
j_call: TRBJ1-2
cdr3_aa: CASSKSPGQPGPNYGYTF